Below, one T cell receptor beta chain is given with its context. The antigen remains unidentified. The data stem from a study of vaccination effects on CD4 cells after COVID-19. General study points: Clones of infection and vaccine origin contracted markedly late after vaccination.

Antigen-specific CD4+ T cells expanded by the ViraFEST assay with viral peptide pools were then sequenced. Investigators separated out CD4+ T cells once approximately 9 days of culture had passed. Nucleocapsid antibodies stayed negative before and after vaccination, showing no earlier SARS-CoV-2 infection. V dropped 1 base and J dropped 2 bases, with 10 bases sitting between them. The germline V gene has CDR1 SGHRS and CDR2 YFSETQ. This CDR3 is built from 14 residues. Sequencing used immunoSEQ multiplex PCR; TCRdb keeps in-frame clones, though not all of them. The sample lists about 22,000 clones, 75% seen once, with approximately 19% in the top ten.

This chain joins TRBV5-1 and TRBJ2-7; possibly TRBD1 for D (5 bases). The sequence came from a human donor who received a COVID-19 vaccine. Sequences were derived from CD4+ T cells from PBMCs cultured with HCoV-NL63 spike peptides, sampled before COVID-19 vaccination. CDR3 DNA sequence: TGCGCCAGCAGCTTGTGGTGGGGCCCCTACGAGCAGTACTTC. It translates to CASSLWWGPYEQYF.